This T cell receptor (beta chain) was sequenced in a study of radiotherapy plus CTLA-4 blockade in lung cancer. Notes on the study in general: Once radiotherapy plus ipilimumab had been given, TCR clones derived from tumor expanded in blood.

Repertoires were generated with immunoSEQ multiplex PCR, while TCRdb's copy carries only in-frame clones and drops some. The sample holds tens of thousands of clones, over 55% seen once. The CDR3 runs to 16 residues. The V end lost 3 bases, the J end lost 6 bases, and 21 bases lay between the germline ends. Germline assignment: CDR1 LGHNA and CDR2 YNFKEQ. With respect to this clone: What it binds is unknown.

Sequenced material: peripheral blood, taken from a patient treated with radiotherapy plus ipilimumab. The clonotype comes from a human donor with non-small cell lung cancer who had stable disease on radiotherapy plus ipilimumab. This chain joins TRBV4-2 and TRBJ2-7, with D possibly TRBD1 on 8 matching bases. CDR3 protein: CASSQLYQDREGEQYF. The CDR3 DNA reads as TGTGCCAGCAGCCAGCTATATCAGGACAGGGAGGGCGAGCAGTACTTC.